These 21 T cell receptor beta chains came from one sample sequenced in a study of shared clonotypes between healthy human individuals (dated by TCRdb to 2020 to 2022). Library preparation used the immunoSEQ multiplex PCR assay. Not all clones reach the TCRdb copy of this immuneACCESS table, which keeps in-frame sequences only. Checked studies attribute under half of the gap to unresolved V genes and leave the rest unexplained. The sample records about 1.1 million clones, around three quarters of which are singletons. The ten largest clones take up roughly 0.62% of the sample. Sequenced: memory CD4+ T cells from PBMCs. Reading the label with the study, this specimen's cell subset or site is: CD45RA-negative fraction. The receptors here all came from a man younger than 30 in good health. Some clones in this sample may be carry-over from other donors' samples.

J is TRBJ2-4 and V is TRBV9, with 11 bases that match TRBD2. V lost 3 bases, J lost 7 bases, and 3 bases stayed unmatched. Germline CDR1 reads SGDLS; CDR2 reads YYNGEE. The CDR3 extends over 14 amino acids. CDR3: CASSGLAGNNIQYF. CDR3 nucleotides: TGTGCCAGCAGCGGACTAGCGGGGAATAACATTCAGTACTTC.

The rearrangement uses TRBV28 and TRBJ1-1; possibly TRBD1 for D (5 bases). CDR1 is MDHEN, CDR2 SYDVKM, per germline. This CDR3 spans 14 amino acids. The V and J ends lost 6 bases and 3 bases respectively, with 14 bases between them. The CDR3 DNA sequence: TGTGCCAGCAGCTCAACCGGGGGACACACTGAAGCTTTCTTT. The encoded protein is CASSSTGGHTEAFF.

To note about this clone: A much larger clone lies a single base off, so this may be a read error. This same CDR3 is encoded by further DNA sequences in the sample. The gene calls are TRBV5-1 and TRBJ2-5, with D perhaps being TRBD1 or TRBD2 (7 bases each). Germline V CDR1 and CDR2: SGHRS, YFSETQ. CDR3 length: 15 amino acids. V shed 4 bases and J shed 5 bases, with 18 bases lying between them. The CDR3 sequence: CASSVSGGARETQYF. In DNA form, the CDR3 reads TGCGCCAGCAGCGTATCAGGGGGGGCCCGGGAGACCCAGTACTTC.

This clone was recorded many times. The V gene is TRBV30, the J gene TRBJ2-4, with D perhaps being TRBD1 or TRBD2 (5 bases each). CDR3 length equals 15 residues. Trimming left V 4 bases short and J 0 bases short, with 13 bases between. Per germline, CDR1 GTSNPN and CDR2 SVGIG (reference sequence). In DNA, the CDR3 is TGTGCCTGGACCTCCGGGGCGATAGCCAAAAACATTCAGTACTTC. It translates to CAWTSGAIAKNIQYF.

The chain combines TRBV21-1 with TRBJ2-3; whether TRBD2, the table's D call, matches the DNA was not checked. TRBV21-1 is marked as a pseudogene. The CDR3 extends over 20 amino acids. This CDR3 is CASSKTRLAGQILSTDTQYF. The CDR3, as DNA: TGTGCCAGCAGCAAAACCCGACTAGCGGGGCAGATCCTTAGCACAGATACGCAGTATTTT.

The genes are TRBV28 and TRBJ2-3, with D possibly TRBD1 on 6 matching bases. Germline V gives CDR1 MDHEN, CDR2 SYDVKM. This CDR3 comprises 16 residues. V shed 5 bases and J shed 5 bases, with 20 bases lying between them. The CDR3, as DNA: TGTGCCAGCAGTCCCCGGATTGGGGGCCGGAAAGATACGCAGTATTTT. It encodes CASSPRIGGRKDTQYF.

The gene calls are TRBV28 and TRBJ1-1; D unresolved. Germline V CDR1 and CDR2: MDHEN, SYDVKM. This CDR3 contains 16 residues. Trimming pared 2 bases from V and 5 bases from J, leaving 18 bases between. The CDR3 DNA reads TGTGCCAGCAGTTTAGGTCGACGCATGATTTCGACTGAAGCTTTCTTT. This sequence encodes CASSLGRRMISTEAFF.

This chain joins TRBV5-6 and TRBJ2-6, with D possibly TRBD2 on 6 matching bases. Between the trimmed V and J ends, which lost 6 bases and 4 bases, there was a span of 20 bases. Germline values: CDR1 SGHDT, CDR2 YYEEEE. The CDR3 length is 17 residues. CDR3: CASTDGRSPVGANVLTF. Here the CDR3 DNA reads TGTGCCAGCACCGATGGGAGGAGTCCGGTCGGGGCCAACGTCCTGACTTTC.

Comments on this clone: No conserved phenylalanine or tryptophan ends this CDR3, so it is likely a read error. The limits of the CDR3 on the DNA are not certain, so only TCRdb's listed CDR3 is given. The chain has TRBV29-1 and TRBJ1-1; the table assigns TRBD1, which was not confirmed against the DNA. CDR1 SQVTM and CDR2 ANQGSEA come from the germline V gene. The CDR3 region is 8 residues in length, termini included. The CDR3 sequence is CSVDGQWR.

This chain uses TRBV2 with TRBJ1-1; TRBD1 matches 9 bases. With 4 bases clipped from V and 1 base from J, the junction kept 4 bases outside the gene matches. The V gene's germline CDR1 is SNHLY and CDR2 FYNNEI. The CDR3 covers 15 residues. CDR3 residues: CASSGNRGPNTEAFF. CDR3 sequence (DNA): TGTGCCAGCAGTGGAAACAGGGGGCCGAACACTGAAGCTTTCTTT.

The chain is built from TRBV6-6 and TRBJ1-1; the match to TRBD1 covers 9 bases. CDR1 and CDR2 (germline): MNHNY, SVGAGI (reference sequence). With 2 bases clipped from V and 10 bases from J, the junction kept 11 bases outside the gene matches. This CDR3 is built from 15 residues. The DNA for the CDR3 is TGTGCCAGCAGTTACCCACCGGGACAGGGTGTAGGAGCTTTCTTT. Protein product: CASSYPPGQGVGAFF.

This clone has a handful of counts. This chain joins TRBV19 and TRBJ2-1, with D perhaps matching TRBD2 (6 bases). CDR1 and CDR2 from the germline V gene are LNHDA and SQIVND (reference sequence). The CDR3 runs 13 residues. V lost 6 bases, J lost 4 bases, and 10 bases lay in between. CDR3 amino acids: CASRKEGYNEQFF. CDR3 nucleotides: TGTGCCAGTAGAAAGGAGGGGTACAATGAGCAGTTCTTC. The entire variable domain, with the rest obtained from reference TRBV19 and TRBJ2-1, is as follows: DGGITQSPKYLFRKEGQNVTLSCEQNLNHDAMYWYRQDPGQGLRLIYYSQIVNDFQKGDIAEGYSVSREKKESFPLTVTSAQKNPTAFYLCASRKEGYNEQFFGPGTRLTVL.

The genes are TRBV28 and TRBJ2-5, with TRBD1 identical over 12 bases. Unmatched junction bases numbered 5, after V lost 5 bases and J lost 4 bases. This CDR3 spans 15 amino acids. Germline CDR1 and CDR2: MDHEN and SYDVKM. CDR3 region: CASSPAGQGAETQYF. The CDR3 nucleotides read TGTGCCAGCAGTCCGGCGGGACAGGGGGCAGAGACCCAGTACTTC.

The chain carries TRBV28 and TRBJ1-2; D perhaps matches TRBD1 (5 bases). Trimming left V 2 bases short and J 6 bases short, with 13 bases between. Looked up from germline, CDR1 is MDHEN and CDR2 is SYDVKM. The CDR3 runs to 14 residues. The CDR3 region has the DNA TGTGCCAGCAGTTTAGCGGGAGAAGGGGATGGCTACACCTTC. It is translated as CASSLAGEGDGYTF.

This rearrangement joins TRBV27 to TRBJ2-3, with 8 bases fitting TRBD1. CDR3 length: 16 amino acids. Per the germline V gene, CDR1 is MNHEY and CDR2 is SMNVEV (reference sequence). With 5 bases clipped from V and 5 bases from J, the junction kept 12 bases outside the gene matches. CDR3 in amino acids: CASSPGQVLVVDTQYF. Here the CDR3 DNA reads TGTGCCAGCAGTCCGGGACAGGTATTAGTAGTAGATACGCAGTATTTT.

The chain employs TRBV30 and TRBJ2-7; D possibly corresponds to TRBD2 (5 bases). In germline, CDR1 is GTSNPN, CDR2 SVGIG (reference sequence). CDR3 length: 16 residues. With 2 bases removed from V and 0 bases from J, the gap between germline ends came to 17 bases. CDR3 in amino acids: CAWSPPATGSSYEQYF. The CDR3 bases are TGTGCCTGGAGTCCCCCGGCGACGGGAAGCTCCTACGAGCAGTACTTC.

V usage is TRBV30 and J usage is TRBJ2-1; 7 nucleotides align to TRBD1. The CDR3 covers 17 residues. Germline-derived CDR1 and CDR2 are GTSNPN and SVGIG (reference sequence). V shed 3 bases, J shed 5 bases, and the junction held 16 bases outside the gene matches. CDR3 protein: CAWSSHRQGKGDNEQFF. The CDR3 nucleotides are TGTGCCTGGAGCAGCCATAGACAGGGTAAAGGGGACAATGAGCAGTTCTTC.

The rearrangement uses TRBV18 and TRBJ2-7; 9 bases line up with TRBD1. Germline V CDR1 and CDR2: KGHSH, LQKENI. V was pared by 5 bases and J by 5 bases, with 13 bases of the junction left unmatched. CDR3 length: 16 amino acids. CDR3 region: CASSDYRGPGVNEQYF. The CDR3 nucleotides are TGTGCCAGCTCAGACTACAGGGGGCCTGGGGTGAACGAGCAGTACTTC.

The V call is TRBV19, the J call TRBJ2-1; TRBD1 is a possible D gene (6 bases). The CDR3 extends over 12 amino acids. Trimming cost V 5 bases and J 7 bases, with 9 bases left between them. Looked up from germline, CDR1 is LNHDA and CDR2 is SQIVND (reference sequence). The chain's CDR3 is CASSQGWNEQFF. CDR3 coding DNA: TGTGCCAGTAGTCAGGGGTGGAATGAGCAGTTCTTC.

The V call is TRBV4-1, the J call TRBJ1-2; 8 bases line up with TRBD1. After removal of 1 base from V and 5 bases from J, the junction contained 0 bases not matched to a gene. Germline-derived CDR1 and CDR2 are MGHRA and YSYEKL. The CDR3 runs 13 residues. CDR3 bases: TGCGCCAGCAGCCAAGGGACAGGGTATGGCTACACCTTC. This encodes CASSQGTGYGYTF.

In regard to this clone: This sequence is one base from a far larger clone and is likely a read error. This chain links TRBV29-1 with TRBJ1-2; D call uncertain. Deletions cut 1 base from V and 1 base from J, with 4 bases between. Germline CDR1 SQVTM, CDR2 ANQGSEA. The CDR3 has 12 amino acids. In nucleotides, the CDR3 is TGCAGCGTTGAAGGCCATAACTATGGCTACACCTTC. This codes for CSVEGHNYGYTF.